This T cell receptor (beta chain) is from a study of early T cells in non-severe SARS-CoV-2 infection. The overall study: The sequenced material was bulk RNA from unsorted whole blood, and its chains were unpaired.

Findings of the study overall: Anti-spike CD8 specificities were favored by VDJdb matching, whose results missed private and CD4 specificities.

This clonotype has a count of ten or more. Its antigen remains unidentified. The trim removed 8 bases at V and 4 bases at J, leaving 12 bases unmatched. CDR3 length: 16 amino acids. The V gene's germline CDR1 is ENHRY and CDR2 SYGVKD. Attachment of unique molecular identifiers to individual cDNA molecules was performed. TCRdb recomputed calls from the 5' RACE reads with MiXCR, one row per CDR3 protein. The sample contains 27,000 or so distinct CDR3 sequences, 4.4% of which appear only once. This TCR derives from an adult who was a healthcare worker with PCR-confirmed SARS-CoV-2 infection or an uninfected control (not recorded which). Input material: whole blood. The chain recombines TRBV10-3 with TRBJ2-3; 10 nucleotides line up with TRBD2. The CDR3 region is CAIRGSSGRGADTQYF. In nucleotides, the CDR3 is TGTGCCATCCGCGGATCTAGCGGGAGAGGGGCAGATACGCAGTATTTT.